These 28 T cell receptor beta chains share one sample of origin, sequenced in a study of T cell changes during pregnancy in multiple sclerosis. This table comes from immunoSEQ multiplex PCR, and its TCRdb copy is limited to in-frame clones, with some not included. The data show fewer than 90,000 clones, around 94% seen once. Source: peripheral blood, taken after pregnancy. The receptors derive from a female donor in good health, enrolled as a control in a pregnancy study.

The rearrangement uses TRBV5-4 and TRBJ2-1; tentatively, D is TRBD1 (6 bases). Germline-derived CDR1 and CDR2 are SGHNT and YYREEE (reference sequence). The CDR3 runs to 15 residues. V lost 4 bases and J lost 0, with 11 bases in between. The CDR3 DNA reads TGTGCCAGCAGCGACAGGCCCGGCTCCTACAATGAGCAGTTCTTC. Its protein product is CASSDRPGSYNEQFF. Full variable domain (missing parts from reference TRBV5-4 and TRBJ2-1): ETGVTQSPTHLIKTRGQQVTLRCSSQSGHNTVSWYQQALGQGPQFIFQYYREEENGRGNFPPRFSGLQFPNYSSELNVNALELDDSALYLCASSDRPGSYNEQFFGPGTRLTVL.

DNA for the CDR3: TGTGCCAGCAGTCCACTAGCGCTCGAGCAGTACTTC. Amino acid sequence: CASSPLALEQYF. This chain links TRBV28 with TRBJ2-7; 7 bases are shared with TRBD2. Germline CDR1 and CDR2: MDHEN and SYDVKM. The CDR3 spans 12 residues. The junction had 4 bases not matched to a gene; V was cut back by 5 bases and J by 6 bases.

Written as DNA, the CDR3 is TGTGCCAGCAGCTTGGGATTCGGGGTAGATACGCAGTATTTT. Translated: CASSLGFGVDTQYF. This chain uses TRBV5-4 with TRBJ2-3, with D possibly being TRBD2 (5 bases). Germline values: CDR1 SGHNT, CDR2 YYREEE (reference sequence). V gave up 0 bases and J gave up 5 bases, with 10 bases separating them. This CDR3 has 14 amino acids. Filled out from reference TRBV5-4 and TRBJ2-3, the complete variable domain reads ETGVTQSPTHLIKTRGQQVTLRCSSQSGHNTVSWYQQALGQGPQFIFQYYREEENGRGNFPPRFSGLQFPNYSSELNVNALELDDSALYLCASSLGFGVDTQYFGPGTRLTVL.

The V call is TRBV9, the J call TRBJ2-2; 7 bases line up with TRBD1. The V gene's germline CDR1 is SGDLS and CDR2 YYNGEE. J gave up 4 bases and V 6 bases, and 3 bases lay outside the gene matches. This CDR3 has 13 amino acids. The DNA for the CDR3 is TGTGCCAGCACCTCAGGGGGCACCGGGGAGCTGTTTTTT. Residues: CASTSGGTGELFF.

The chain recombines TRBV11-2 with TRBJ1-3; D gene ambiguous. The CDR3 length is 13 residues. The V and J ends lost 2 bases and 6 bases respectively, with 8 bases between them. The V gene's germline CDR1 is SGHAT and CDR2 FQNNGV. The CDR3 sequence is CASSLHPENTIYF. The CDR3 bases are TGTGCCAGCAGCTTACACCCAGAAAACACCATATATTTT.

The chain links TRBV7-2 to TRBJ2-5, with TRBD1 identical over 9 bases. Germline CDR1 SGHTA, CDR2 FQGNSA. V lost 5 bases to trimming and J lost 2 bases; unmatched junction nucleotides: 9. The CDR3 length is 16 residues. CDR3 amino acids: CASSPGVTGGQETQYF. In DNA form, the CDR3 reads TGTGCCAGCAGCCCGGGGGTGACAGGGGGACAAGAGACCCAGTACTTC. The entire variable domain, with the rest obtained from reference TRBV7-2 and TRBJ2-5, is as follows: GAGVSQSPSNKVTEKGKDVELRCDPISGHTALYWYRQSLGQGLEFLIYFQGNSAPDKSGLPSDRFSAERTGGSVSTLTIQRTQQEDSAVYLCASSPGVTGGQETQYFGPGTRLLVL.

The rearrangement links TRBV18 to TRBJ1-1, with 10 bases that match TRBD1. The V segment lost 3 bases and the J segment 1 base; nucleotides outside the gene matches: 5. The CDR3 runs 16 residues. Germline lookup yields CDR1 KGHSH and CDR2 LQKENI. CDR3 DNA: TGTGCCAGCTCACCCCGACAGGGGGCCGAGAACACTGAAGCTTTCTTT. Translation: CASSPRQGAENTEAFF.

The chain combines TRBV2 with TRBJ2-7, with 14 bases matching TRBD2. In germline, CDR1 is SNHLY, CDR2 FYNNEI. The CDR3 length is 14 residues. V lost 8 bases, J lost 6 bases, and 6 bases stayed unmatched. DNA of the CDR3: TGTGCCAGCGGGCCGGGACTAGCGGGAGTCGAGCAGTACTTC. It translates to CASGPGLAGVEQYF.

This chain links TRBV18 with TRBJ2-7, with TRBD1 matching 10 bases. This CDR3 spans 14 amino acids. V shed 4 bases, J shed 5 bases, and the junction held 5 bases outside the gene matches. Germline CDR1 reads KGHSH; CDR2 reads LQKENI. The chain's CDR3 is CASSLGTGADEQYF. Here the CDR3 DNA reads TGTGCCAGCTCACTAGGGACAGGGGCGGACGAGCAGTACTTC.

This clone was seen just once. The CDR3 is CASSREVGIDWYGANVLTF. CDR3 sequence (DNA): TGTGCCAGCAGCCGGGAGGTTGGGATAGACTGGTACGGGGCCAACGTCCTGACTTTC. The chain recombines TRBV5-4 with TRBJ2-6, with 7 bases fitting TRBD2. The CDR3 totals 19 residues. With V trimmed by 4 bases and J by 4 bases, 17 bases remained unmatched. Germline V gives CDR1 SGHNT, CDR2 YYREEE (reference sequence).

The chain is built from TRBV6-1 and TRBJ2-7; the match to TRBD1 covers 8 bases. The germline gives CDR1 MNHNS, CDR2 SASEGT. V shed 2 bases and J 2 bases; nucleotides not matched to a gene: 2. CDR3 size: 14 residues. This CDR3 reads CASSEMGQAYEQYF. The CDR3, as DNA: TGTGCCAGCAGTGAAATGGGACAGGCCTACGAGCAGTACTTC.

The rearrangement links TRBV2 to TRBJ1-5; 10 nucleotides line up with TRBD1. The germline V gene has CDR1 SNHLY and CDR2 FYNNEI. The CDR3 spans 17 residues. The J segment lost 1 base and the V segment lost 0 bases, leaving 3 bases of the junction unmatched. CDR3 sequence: CASSEAEGQGSNQPQHF. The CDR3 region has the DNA TGTGCCAGCAGTGAAGCCGAGGGACAGGGGAGCAATCAGCCCCAGCATTTT.

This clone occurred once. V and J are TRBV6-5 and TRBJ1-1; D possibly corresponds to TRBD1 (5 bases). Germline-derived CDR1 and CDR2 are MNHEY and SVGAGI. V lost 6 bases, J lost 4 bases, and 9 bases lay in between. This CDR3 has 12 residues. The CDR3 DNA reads TGTGCCAGCAGCGTGGGGGGCACTGAAGCTTTCTTT. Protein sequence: CASSVGGTEAFF.

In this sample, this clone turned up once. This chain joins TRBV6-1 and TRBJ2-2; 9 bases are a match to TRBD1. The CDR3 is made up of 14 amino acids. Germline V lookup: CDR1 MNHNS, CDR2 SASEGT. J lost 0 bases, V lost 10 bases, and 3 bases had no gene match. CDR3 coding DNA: TGTGCCACCGGGGACAGGGCGAACACCGGGGAGCTGTTTTTT. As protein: CATGDRANTGELFF.

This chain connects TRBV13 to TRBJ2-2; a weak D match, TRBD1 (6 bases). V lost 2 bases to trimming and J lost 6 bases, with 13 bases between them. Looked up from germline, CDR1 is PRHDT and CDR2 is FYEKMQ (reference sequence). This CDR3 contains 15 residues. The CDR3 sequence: CASSLPTGRAGELFF. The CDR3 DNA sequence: TGTGCCAGCAGCTTACCCACAGGGCGGGCCGGGGAGCTGTTTTTT.

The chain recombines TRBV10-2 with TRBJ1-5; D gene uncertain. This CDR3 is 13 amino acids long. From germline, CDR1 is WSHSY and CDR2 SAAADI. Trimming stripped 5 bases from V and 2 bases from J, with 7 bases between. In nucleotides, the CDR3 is TGCGCCAGCAGTCAGAGGGGCAATCAGCCCCAGCATTTT. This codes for CASSQRGNQPQHF.

This CDR3 reads CASPGDRAPYEQYF. CDR3 bases: TGTGCCTCCCCGGGGGACAGAGCTCCCTACGAGCAGTACTTC. The V and J genes are TRBV6-1 and TRBJ2-7, with D tentatively TRBD1 (7 bases). CDR3 size: 14 residues. Trimming took 11 bases from V and 2 from J, leaving 19 bases between them. CDR1 MNHNS and CDR2 SASEGT come from the germline V gene.

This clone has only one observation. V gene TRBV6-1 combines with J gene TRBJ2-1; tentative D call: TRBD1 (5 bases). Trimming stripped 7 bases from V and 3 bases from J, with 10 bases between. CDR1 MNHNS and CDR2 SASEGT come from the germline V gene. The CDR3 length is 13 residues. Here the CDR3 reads CASTRDSYNEQFF. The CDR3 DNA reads TGTGCCAGCACTAGAGACAGCTACAATGAGCAGTTCTTC.

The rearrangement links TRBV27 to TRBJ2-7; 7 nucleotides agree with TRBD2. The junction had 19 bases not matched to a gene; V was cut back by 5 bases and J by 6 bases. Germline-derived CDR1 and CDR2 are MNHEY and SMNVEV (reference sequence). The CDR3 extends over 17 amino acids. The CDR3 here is CASSPSGGEVIETEQYF. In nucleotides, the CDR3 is TGTGCCAGCAGTCCAAGTGGGGGGGAGGTTATAGAGACCGAGCAGTACTTC.

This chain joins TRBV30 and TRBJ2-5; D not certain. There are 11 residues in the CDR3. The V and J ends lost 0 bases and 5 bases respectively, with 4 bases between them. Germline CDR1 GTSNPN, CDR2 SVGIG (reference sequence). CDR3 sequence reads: CAWSVRETQYF. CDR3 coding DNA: TGTGCCTGGAGTGTACGGGAGACCCAGTACTTC.

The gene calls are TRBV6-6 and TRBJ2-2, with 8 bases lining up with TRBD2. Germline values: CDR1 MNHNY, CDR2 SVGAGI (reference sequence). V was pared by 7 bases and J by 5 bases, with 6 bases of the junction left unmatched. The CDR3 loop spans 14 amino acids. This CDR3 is CASMGREVTGELFF. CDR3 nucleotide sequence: TGTGCCAGCATGGGGCGGGAGGTTACCGGGGAGCTGTTTTTT.

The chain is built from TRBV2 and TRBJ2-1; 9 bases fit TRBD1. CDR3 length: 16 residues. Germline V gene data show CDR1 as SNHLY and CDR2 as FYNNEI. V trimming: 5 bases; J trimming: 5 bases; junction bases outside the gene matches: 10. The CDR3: CASSSPGTGRDNEQFF. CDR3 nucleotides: TGTGCCAGCAGTTCCCCCGGGACAGGGAGGGACAATGAGCAGTTCTTC. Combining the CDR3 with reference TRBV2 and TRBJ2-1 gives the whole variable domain EPEVTQTPSHQVTQMGQEVILRCVPISNHLYFYWYRQILGQKVEFLVSFYNNEISEKSEIFDDQFSVERPDGSNFTLKIRSTKLEDSAMYFCASSSPGTGRDNEQFFGPGTRLTVL.

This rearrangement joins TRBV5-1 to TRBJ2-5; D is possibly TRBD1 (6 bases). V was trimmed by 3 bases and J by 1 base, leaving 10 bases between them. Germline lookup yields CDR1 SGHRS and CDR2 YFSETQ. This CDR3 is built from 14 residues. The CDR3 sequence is CASSSQGPQETQYF. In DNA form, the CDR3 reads TGCGCCAGCAGCTCACAGGGACCCCAAGAGACCCAGTACTTC.

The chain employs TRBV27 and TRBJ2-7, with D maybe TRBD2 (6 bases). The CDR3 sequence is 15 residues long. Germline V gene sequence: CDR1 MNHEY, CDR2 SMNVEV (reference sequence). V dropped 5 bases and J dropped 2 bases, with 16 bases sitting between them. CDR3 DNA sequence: TGTGCCAGCAGTCGATTTAGCGGAGGAACCTACGAGCAGTACTTC. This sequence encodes CASSRFSGGTYEQYF.

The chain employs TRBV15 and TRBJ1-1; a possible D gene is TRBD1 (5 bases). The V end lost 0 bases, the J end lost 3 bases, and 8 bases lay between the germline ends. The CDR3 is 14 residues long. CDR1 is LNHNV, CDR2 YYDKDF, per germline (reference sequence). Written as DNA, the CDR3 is TGTGCCACCAGCAGAGATGGGGGGTACACTGAAGCTTTCTTT. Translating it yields CATSRDGGYTEAFF.

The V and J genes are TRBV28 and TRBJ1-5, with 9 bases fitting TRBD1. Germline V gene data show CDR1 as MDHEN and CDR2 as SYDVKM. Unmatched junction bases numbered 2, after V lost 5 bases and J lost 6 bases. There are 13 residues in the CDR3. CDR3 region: CASSKTGGQPQHF. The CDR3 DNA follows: TGTGCCAGCAGTAAGACAGGGGGTCAGCCCCAGCATTTT.

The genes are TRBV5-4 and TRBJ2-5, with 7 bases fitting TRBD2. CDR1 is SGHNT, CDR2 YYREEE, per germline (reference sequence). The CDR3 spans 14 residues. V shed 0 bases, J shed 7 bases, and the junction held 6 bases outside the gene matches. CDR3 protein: CASSLEGREGTQYF. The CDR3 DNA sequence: TGTGCCAGCAGCTTGGAGGGCAGGGAGGGGACCCAGTACTTC.

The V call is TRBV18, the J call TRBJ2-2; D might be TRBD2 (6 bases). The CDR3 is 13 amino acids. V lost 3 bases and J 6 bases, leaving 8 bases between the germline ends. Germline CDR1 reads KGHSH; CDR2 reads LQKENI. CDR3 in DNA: TGTGCCAGCTCACCGGGACTGCCCGGGGAGCTGTTTTTT. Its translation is CASSPGLPGELFF.